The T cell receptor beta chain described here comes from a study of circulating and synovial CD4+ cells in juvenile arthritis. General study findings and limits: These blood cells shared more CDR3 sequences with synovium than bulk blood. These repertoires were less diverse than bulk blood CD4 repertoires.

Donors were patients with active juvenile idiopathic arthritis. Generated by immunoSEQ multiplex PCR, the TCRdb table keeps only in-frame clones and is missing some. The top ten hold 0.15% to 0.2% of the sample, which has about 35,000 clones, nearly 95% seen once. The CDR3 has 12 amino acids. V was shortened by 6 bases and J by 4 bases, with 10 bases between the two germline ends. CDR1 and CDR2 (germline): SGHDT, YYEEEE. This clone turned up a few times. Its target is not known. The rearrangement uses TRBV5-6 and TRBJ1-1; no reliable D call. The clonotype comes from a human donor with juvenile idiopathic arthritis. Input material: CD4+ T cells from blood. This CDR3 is CASNHQRTEAFF. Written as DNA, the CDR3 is TGTGCCAGCAACCATCAGCGCACTGAAGCTTTCTTT.